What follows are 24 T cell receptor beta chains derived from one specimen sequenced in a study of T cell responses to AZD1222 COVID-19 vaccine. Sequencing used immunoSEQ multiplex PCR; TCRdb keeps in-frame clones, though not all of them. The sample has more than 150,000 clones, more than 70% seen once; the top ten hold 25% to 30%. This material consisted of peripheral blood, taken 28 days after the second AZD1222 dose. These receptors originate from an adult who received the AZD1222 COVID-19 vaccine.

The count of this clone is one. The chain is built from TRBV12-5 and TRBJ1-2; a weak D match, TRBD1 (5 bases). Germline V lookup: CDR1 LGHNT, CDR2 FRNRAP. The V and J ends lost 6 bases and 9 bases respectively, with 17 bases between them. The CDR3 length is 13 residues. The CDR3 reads CASGRGPLGRYTF. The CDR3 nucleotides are TGTGCTAGTGGCCGGGGCCCGCTAGGCCGCTACACCTTC.

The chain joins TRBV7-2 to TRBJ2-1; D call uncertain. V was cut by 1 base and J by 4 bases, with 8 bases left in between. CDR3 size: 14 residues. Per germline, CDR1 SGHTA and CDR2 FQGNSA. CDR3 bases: TGTGCCAGCAGCTTAGAGGGCCTATACAATGAGCAGTTCTTC. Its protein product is CASSLEGLYNEQFF.

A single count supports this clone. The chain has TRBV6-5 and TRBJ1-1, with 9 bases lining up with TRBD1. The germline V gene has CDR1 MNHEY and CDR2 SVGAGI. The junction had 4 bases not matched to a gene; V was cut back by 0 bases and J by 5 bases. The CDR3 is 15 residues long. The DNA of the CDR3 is TGTGCCAGCAGTTACTCGACAGGGGGAGGGACTGAAGCTTTCTTT. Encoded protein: CASSYSTGGGTEAFF.

CDR3 sequence: CASSYSTGNGYTF. For the CDR3, the DNA is TGTGCCAGCAGTTACTCGACAGGGAATGGCTACACCTTC. This rearrangement joins TRBV6-6 to TRBJ1-2; 7 bases fit TRBD1. The CDR3 has 13 residues. Trimming cost V 0 bases and J 6 bases; bases outside gene matches: 1. Germline V gene sequence: CDR1 MNHNY, CDR2 SVGAGI (reference sequence).

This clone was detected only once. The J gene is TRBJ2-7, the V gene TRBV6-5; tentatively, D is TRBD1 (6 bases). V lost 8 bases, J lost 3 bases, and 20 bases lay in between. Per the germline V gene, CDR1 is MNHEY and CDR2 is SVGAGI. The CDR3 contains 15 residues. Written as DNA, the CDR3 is TGTGCCAGCTTACATCACCCCAGGGGCGACTACGAGCAGTACTTC. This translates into CASLHHPRGDYEQYF.

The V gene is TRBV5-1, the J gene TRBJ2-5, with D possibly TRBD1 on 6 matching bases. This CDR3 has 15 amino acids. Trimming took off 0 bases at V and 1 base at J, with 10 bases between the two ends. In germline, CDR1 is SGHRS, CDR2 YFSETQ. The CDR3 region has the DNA TGCGCCAGCAGCTTGGAAACAGGGCCCCAAGAGACCCAGTACTTC. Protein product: CASSLETGPQETQYF.

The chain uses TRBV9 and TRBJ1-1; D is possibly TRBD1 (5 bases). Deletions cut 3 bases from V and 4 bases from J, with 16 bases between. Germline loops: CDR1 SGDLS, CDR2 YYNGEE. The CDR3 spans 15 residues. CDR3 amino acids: CASSASRAGATEAFF. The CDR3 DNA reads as TGTGCCAGCAGCGCTTCCCGGGCCGGGGCCACTGAAGCTTTCTTT.

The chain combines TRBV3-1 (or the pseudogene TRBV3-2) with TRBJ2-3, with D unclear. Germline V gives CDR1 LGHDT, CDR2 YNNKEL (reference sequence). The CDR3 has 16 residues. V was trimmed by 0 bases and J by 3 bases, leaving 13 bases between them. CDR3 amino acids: CASSQDRPLGTDTQYF. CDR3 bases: TGTGCCAGCAGCCAAGATCGCCCCCTTGGAACAGATACGCAGTATTTT.

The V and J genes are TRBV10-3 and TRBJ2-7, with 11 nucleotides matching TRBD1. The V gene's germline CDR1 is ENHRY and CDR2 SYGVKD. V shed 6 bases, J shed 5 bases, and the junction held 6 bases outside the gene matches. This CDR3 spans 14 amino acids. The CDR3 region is CAISVGQGGNEQYF. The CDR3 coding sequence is TGTGCCATCAGCGTGGGACAGGGGGGAAACGAGCAGTACTTC.

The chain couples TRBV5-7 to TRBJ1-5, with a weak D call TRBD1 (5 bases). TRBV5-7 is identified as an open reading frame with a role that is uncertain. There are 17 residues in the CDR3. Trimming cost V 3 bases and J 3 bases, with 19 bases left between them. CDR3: CASSSRGGKMDNQPQHF. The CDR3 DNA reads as TGTGCCAGCAGCTCTCGGGGGGGGAAGATGGACAATCAGCCCCAGCATTTT.

DNA for the CDR3: TGCGCCAGCAGCCAATACCCCAGTTCAGCGGGAGGCGTCGGGGAGCTGTTTTTT. Encoded protein: CASSQYPSSAGGVGELFF. The chain joins TRBV4-1 to TRBJ2-2, with 9 bases identical to TRBD2. V was clipped by 2 bases and J by 7 bases; unmatched bases: 14. Per germline, CDR1 MGHRA and CDR2 YSYEKL. This CDR3 has 18 amino acids.

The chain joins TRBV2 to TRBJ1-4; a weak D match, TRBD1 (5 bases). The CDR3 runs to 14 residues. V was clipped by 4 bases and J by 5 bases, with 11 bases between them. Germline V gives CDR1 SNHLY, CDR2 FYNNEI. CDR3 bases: TGTGCCAGCAGTGGGCAGGGCGGGAATGAAAAACTGTTTTTT. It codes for CASSGQGGNEKLFF.

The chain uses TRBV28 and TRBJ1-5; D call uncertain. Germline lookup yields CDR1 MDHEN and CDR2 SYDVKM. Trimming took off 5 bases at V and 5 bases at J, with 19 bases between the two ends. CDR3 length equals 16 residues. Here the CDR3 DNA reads TGTGCCAGCAGTGCACGCCGGGGAGGCGGACATCAGCCCCAGCATTTT. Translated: CASSARRGGGHQPQHF.

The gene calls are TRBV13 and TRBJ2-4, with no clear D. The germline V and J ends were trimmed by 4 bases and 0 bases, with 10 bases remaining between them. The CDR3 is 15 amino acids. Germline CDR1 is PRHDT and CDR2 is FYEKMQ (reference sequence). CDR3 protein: CASSSTDVAKNIQYF. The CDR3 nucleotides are TGTGCCAGCAGCTCCACCGACGTAGCCAAAAACATTCAGTACTTC.

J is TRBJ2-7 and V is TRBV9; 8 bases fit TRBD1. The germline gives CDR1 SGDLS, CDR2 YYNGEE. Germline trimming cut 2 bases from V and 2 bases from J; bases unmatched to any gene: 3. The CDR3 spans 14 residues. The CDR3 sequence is CASSVQGATYEQYF. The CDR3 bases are TGTGCCAGCAGCGTTCAGGGGGCGACCTACGAGCAGTACTTC.

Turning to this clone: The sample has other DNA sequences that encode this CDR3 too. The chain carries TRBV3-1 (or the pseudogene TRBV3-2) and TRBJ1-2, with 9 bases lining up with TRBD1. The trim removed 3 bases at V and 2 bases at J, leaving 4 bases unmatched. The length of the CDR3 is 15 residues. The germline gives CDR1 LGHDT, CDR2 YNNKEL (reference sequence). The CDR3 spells CASSQGGTGNYGYTF. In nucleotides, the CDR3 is TGTGCCAGCAGCCAGGGGGGGACAGGGAACTATGGCTACACCTTC.

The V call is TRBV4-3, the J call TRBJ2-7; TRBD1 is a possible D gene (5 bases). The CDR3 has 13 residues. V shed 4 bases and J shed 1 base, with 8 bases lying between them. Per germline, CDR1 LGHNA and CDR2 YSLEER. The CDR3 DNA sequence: TGCGCCAGCAGCCGCAGGGAATCCTACGAGCAGTACTTC. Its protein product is CASSRRESYEQYF.

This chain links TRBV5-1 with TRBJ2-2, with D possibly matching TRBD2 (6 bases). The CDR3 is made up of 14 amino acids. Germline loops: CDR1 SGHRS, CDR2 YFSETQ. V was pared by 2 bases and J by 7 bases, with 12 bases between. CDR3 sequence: CASSFTSSDGELFF. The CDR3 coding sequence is TGCGCCAGCAGCTTCACTAGCTCGGACGGGGAGCTGTTTTTT.

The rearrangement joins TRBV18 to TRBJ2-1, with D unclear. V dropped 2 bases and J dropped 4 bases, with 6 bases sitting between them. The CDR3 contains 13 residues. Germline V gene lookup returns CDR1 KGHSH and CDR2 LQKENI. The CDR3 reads CASSPSRYNEQFF. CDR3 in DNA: TGTGCCAGCTCACCATCCCGTTACAATGAGCAGTTCTTC.

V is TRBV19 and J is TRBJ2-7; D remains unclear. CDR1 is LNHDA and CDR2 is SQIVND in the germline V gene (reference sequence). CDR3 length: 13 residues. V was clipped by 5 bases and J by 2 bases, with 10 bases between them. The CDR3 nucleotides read TGTGCCAGTAGTGACTTGCTGACCTACGAGCAGTACTTC. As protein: CASSDLLTYEQYF.

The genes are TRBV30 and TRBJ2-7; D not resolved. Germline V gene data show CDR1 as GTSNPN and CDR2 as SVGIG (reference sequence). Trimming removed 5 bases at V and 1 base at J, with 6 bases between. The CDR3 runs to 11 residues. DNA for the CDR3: TGTGCCTGGCAGGATTCCTACGAGCAGTACTTC. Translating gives CAWQDSYEQYF.

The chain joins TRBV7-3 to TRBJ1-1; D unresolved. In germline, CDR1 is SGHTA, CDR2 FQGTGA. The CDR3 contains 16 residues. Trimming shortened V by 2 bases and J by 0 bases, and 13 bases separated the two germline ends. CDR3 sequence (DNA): TGTGCCAGCAGCTTATATTCCGCAGCTATGAACACTGAAGCTTTCTTT. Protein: CASSLYSAAMNTEAFF.

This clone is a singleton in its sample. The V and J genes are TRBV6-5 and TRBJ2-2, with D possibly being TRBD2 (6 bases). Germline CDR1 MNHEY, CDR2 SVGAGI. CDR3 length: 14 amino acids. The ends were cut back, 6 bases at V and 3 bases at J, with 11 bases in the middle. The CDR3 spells CASSGRGYTGELFF. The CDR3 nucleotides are TGTGCCAGCAGCGGACGGGGGTACACCGGGGAGCTGTTTTTT.

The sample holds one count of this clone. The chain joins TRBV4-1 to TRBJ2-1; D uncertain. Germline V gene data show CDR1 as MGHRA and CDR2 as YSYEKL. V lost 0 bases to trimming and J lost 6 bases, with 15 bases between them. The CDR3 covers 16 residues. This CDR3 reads CASSQESETLRNEQFF. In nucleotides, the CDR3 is TGCGCCAGCAGCCAAGAATCCGAGACGTTACGCAATGAGCAGTTCTTC.